The next 14 T cell receptor beta chains were all read from a single sample in a study of response to subunit inactivated influenza vaccine. One entry per CDR3 protein results from TCRdb running MiXCR on the RT-PCR reads. The sample comprises some 640,000 distinct CDR3 sequences, more than 11% of which are singletons, and approximately 6.5% rests with the top ten. The material sequenced was PBMCs from blood, taken approximately 15 days before vaccination. The receptor set was obtained from a man aged 50 to 60 who received an inactivated influenza vaccine.

The chain couples TRBV20-1 to TRBJ2-7; TRBD1 agrees at 7 bases. Trimming removed 1 base from V and 4 bases from J; junction bases left unmatched: 7. Germline CDR1 reads DFQATT; CDR2 reads SNEGSKA (reference sequence). The CDR3 has 14 residues. CDR3 sequence reads: CSARAGTARYEQYF. The CDR3 DNA is TGCAGTGCTAGAGCCGGGACAGCTCGGTACGAGCAGTACTTC.

This clonotype has at least ten counts. The V and J genes are TRBV28 and TRBJ1-5, with D perhaps matching TRBD1 (5 bases). V was cut by 5 bases and J by 4 bases, with 15 bases left in between. Germline loops: CDR1 MDHEN, CDR2 SYDVKM. This CDR3 region has 15 residues. CDR3 DNA: TGTGCCAGCAGTCCGGGGGGTTTTTATAATCAGCCCCAGCATTTT. Translation: CASSPGGFYNQPQHF.

This clonotype was found many times. The chain employs TRBV4-1 and TRBJ1-1, with D possibly being TRBD1 (5 bases). Between the trimmed V and J ends, which lost 4 bases and 4 bases, there was a span of 28 bases. The CDR3 contains 19 residues. The germline V gene has CDR1 MGHRA and CDR2 YSYEKL. The CDR3 nucleotides are TGCGCCAGCAGCCCACGATTGGGGCTTTTAAGAAAATCTTTCACTGAAGCTTTCTTT. Protein: CASSPRLGLLRKSFTEAFF.

The chain couples TRBV29-1 to TRBJ2-1, with 7 positions matching TRBD2. J gave up 0 bases and V 3 bases, and 5 bases lay outside the gene matches. Germline V CDR1 and CDR2: SQVTM, ANQGSEA. CDR3 length: 15 amino acids. CDR3 nucleotide sequence: TGCAGCGTTGACCCGGGGGGTCCCTCCTACAATGAGCAGTTCTTC. Translating it yields CSVDPGGPSYNEQFF.

The CDR3 bases are TGCGCCAGCAGCCAAGAATACGGCCGGACTGGTCTCGGTGAGCAGTTCTTC. It codes for CASSQEYGRTGLGEQFF. The rearrangement joins TRBV4-3 to TRBJ2-1, with D perhaps TRBD2 (5 bases). Trimming pared 0 bases from V and 9 bases from J, leaving 21 bases between. The CDR3 consists of 17 residues. The V gene's germline CDR1 is LGHNA and CDR2 YSLEER.

Ten or more counts support this clonotype. J is TRBJ2-1 and V is TRBV7-9; D possibly uses TRBD1 or TRBD2 (5 bases each). CDR3 size: 15 residues. V lost 5 bases to trimming and J lost 0 bases, with 11 bases between them. CDR1 is SEHNR, CDR2 FQNEAQ, per germline (reference sequence). CDR3 sequence: CASSPGRSSYNEQFF. The CDR3 region has the DNA TGTGCCAGCAGCCCGGGACGTAGCTCCTACAATGAGCAGTTCTTC. The full variable domain, rest sourced from reference TRBV7-9 and TRBJ2-1, is DTGVSQNPRHKITKRGQNVTFRCDPISEHNRLYWYRQTLGQGPEFLTYFQNEAQLEKSRLLSDRFSAERPKGSFSTLEIQRTEQGDSAMYLCASSPGRSSYNEQFFGPGTRLTVL.

This clonotype was counted ten times or more. V is TRBV20-1 and J is TRBJ2-3, with 7 nucleotides matching TRBD2. Germline V lookup: CDR1 DFQATT, CDR2 SNEGSKA (reference sequence). After removal of 6 bases from V and 4 bases from J, the junction contained 19 bases not matched to a gene. The CDR3 is made up of 17 amino acids. The CDR3 sequence is CSAKTYRGGGISDTQYF. The CDR3 DNA reads as TGCAGTGCAAAGACTTATCGCGGGGGAGGTATTTCAGATACGCAGTATTTT.

The rearrangement joins TRBV7-9 to TRBJ2-3; weak D call: TRBD1 (5 bases). The CDR3 contains 16 residues. V was clipped by 5 bases and J by 1 base, with 16 bases between them. Germline-derived CDR1 and CDR2 are SEHNR and FQNEAQ (reference sequence). CDR3 amino acids: CASSGQGARRTDTQYF. The DNA for the CDR3 is TGTGCCAGCAGCGGGCAGGGCGCACGGCGCACAGATACGCAGTATTTT.

This chain uses TRBV3-1 with TRBJ2-1; 9 bases map to TRBD1. The J segment lost 4 bases and the V segment lost 2 bases, leaving 3 bases of the junction unmatched. The CDR3 length is 15 residues. Germline V gives CDR1 LGHDT, CDR2 YNNKEL (reference sequence). The CDR3 loop is CASSQTGQGYNEQFF. CDR3 in DNA: TGTGCCAGCAGCCAAACGGGACAGGGATACAATGAGCAGTTCTTC.

This clonotype has more than one count but fewer than ten. The chain links TRBV7-9 to TRBJ2-5, with D possibly matching TRBD1 (6 bases). The CDR3 covers 15 residues. V was shortened by 1 base and J by 4 bases, with 13 bases between the two germline ends. CDR1 and CDR2 from the germline V gene are SEHNR and FQNEAQ (reference sequence). The CDR3 DNA reads TGTGCCAGCAGCTTAGGCGGCAGGGGCAGAGAGACCCAGTACTTC. Protein product: CASSLGGRGRETQYF.

This chain connects TRBV10-3 to TRBJ1-4; 8 positions match TRBD1. V gave up 5 bases and J gave up 5 bases; unmatched junction bases: 4. The germline gives CDR1 ENHRY, CDR2 SYGVKD. This CDR3 has 14 amino acids. Written as DNA, the CDR3 is TGTGCCATCAGTAGGGACAGGATAAATGAAAAACTGTTTTTT. It translates to CAISRDRINEKLFF.

The gene calls are TRBV18 and TRBJ2-1; 9 nucleotides agree with TRBD2. Trimming cost V 4 bases and J 6 bases; bases outside gene matches: 4. Germline CDR1 KGHSH, CDR2 LQKENI. This CDR3 is built from 14 residues. CDR3 nucleotides: TGTGCCAGCTCACGAGTAGCGGGAGCCAATGAGCAGTTCTTC. As protein: CASSRVAGANEQFF.

This clonotype was observed at least ten times. The gene calls are TRBV28 and TRBJ1-5; D might be TRBD1 (5 bases). The CDR3 is 13 amino acids. Trimming left V 8 bases short and J 0 bases short, with 8 bases between. Germline values: CDR1 MDHEN, CDR2 SYDVKM. Here the CDR3 reads CASEGDSNQPQHF. CDR3 in DNA: TGTGCCAGCGAAGGGGATAGCAATCAGCCCCAGCATTTT.

The chain combines TRBV28 with TRBJ2-7, with unresolved D. The germline V gene encodes CDR1 MDHEN and CDR2 SYDVKM. The CDR3 totals 12 residues. The ends were cut back, 6 bases at V and 5 bases at J, with 11 bases in the middle. The CDR3 DNA reads TGTGCCAGCAGCCCTAATAACCACGAGCAGTACTTC. It translates to CASSPNNHEQYF. The full variable domain, in which reference TRBV28 and TRBJ2-7 provide the parts outside the CDR3, is DVKVTQSSRYLVKRTGEKVFLECVQDMDHENMFWYRQDPGLGLRLIYFSYDVKMKEKGDIPEGYSVSREKKERFSLILESASTNQTSMYLCASSPNNHEQYFGPGTRLTVT.